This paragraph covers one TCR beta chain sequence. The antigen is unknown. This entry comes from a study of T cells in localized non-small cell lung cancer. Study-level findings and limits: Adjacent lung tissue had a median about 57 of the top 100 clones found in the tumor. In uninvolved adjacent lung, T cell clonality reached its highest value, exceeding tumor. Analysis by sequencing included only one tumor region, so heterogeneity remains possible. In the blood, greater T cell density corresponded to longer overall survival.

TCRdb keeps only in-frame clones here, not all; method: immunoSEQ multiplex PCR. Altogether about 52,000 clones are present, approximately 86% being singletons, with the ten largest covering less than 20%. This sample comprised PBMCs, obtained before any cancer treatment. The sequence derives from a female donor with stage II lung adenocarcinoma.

The CDR3 DNA reads TGCGCCAGCAGCTTGTTACTAGCGGGGGGCTCGGAGCAGTTCTTC. Protein sequence: CASSLLLAGGSEQFF. The rearrangement links TRBV5-1 to TRBJ2-1, with TRBD2 identical over 12 bases. Germline V CDR1 and CDR2: SGHRS, YFSETQ. This CDR3 spans 15 amino acids. V was pared by 1 base and J by 10 bases, with 6 bases of the junction left unmatched. Together with reference TRBV5-1 and TRBJ2-1, the CDR3 gives the full variable domain: KAGVTQTPRYLIKTRGQQVTLSCSPISGHRSVSWYQQTPGQGLQFLFEYFSETQRNKGNFPGRFSGRQFSNSRSEMNVSTLELGDSALYLCASSLLLAGGSEQFFGPGTRLTVL.